A single sample is the source of the 14 T cell receptor beta chains below, sequenced in a study of metastatic and nonmetastatic thyroid tumors. TCRdb re-clonotyped the PCR reads through MiXCR. The sample lists roughly 25,000 clones; 15% were seen once. No treatment of any kind had been given to any patient before thyroid surgery. The specimen was blood. Receptor source: a female donor with papillary thyroid cancer or a benign thyroid nodule (not recorded which). Some clones in this sample may be carry-over from other donors' samples.

This clone came up many times. The genes are TRBV20-1 and TRBJ2-2; TRBD1 matches at 9 bases. The CDR3 extends over 14 amino acids. Germline CDR1 reads DFQATT; CDR2 reads SNEGSKA (reference sequence). V lost 1 base and J lost 7; bases outside the gene matches: 4. CDR3 nucleotides: TGCAGTGCTAGAGGGACAGGGGATATCGGGGAGCTGTTTTTT. Translating gives CSARGTGDIGELFF.

Turning to this clone: The junction differs from germline at one of its ends, possibly a read error. The chain employs TRBV15 and TRBJ2-7; perhaps TRBD1 as D (6 bases). This CDR3 is built from 15 residues. Germline values: CDR1 LNHNV, CDR2 YYDKDF (reference sequence). CDR3: CVTSRVQGSSYEQYF. The CDR3 DNA is TGTGTCACCAGCAGAGTGCAGGGGAGCTCCTACGAGCAGTACTTC.

This clone was seen repeatedly, ten times or more. The V call is TRBV2, the J call TRBJ2-7, with TRBD2 matching over 10 bases. V lost 4 bases to trimming and J lost 5 bases; unmatched junction nucleotides: 8. Germline loops: CDR1 SNHLY, CDR2 FYNNEI. This CDR3 region has 15 residues. The CDR3 region is CASSAASGSVHEQYF. CDR3 nucleotides: TGTGCCAGCAGTGCGGCTAGCGGGAGTGTCCACGAGCAGTACTTC.

The chain links TRBV30 to TRBJ1-2; D is unclear. Deletions cut 4 bases from V and 5 bases from J, with 8 bases between. The CDR3 runs 11 residues. Germline lookup yields CDR1 GTSNPN and CDR2 SVGIG (reference sequence). The CDR3 is CAWTHSYGYTF. The CDR3 region has the DNA TGTGCCTGGACTCACAGTTATGGCTACACCTTC.

This clone was seen at least ten times. One end of the junction fails to match germline, which may point to a read error. This chain uses TRBV6-1 with TRBJ2-2; a possible D gene is TRBD2 (5 bases). Germline assignment: CDR1 MNHNS and CDR2 SASEGT. CDR3 length equals 15 residues. CDR3 in DNA: TGTGCCAGCAGTGACCAACCCAAGAACACCGGGGAGCTGCTTTTT. It yields the protein CASSDQPKNTGELLF.

This clone occurred many times. CDR3 DNA sequence: TGTGCCAGCAGTGTCGGACAGGGGATAATCATGAACACTGAAGCTTTCTTT. It codes for CASSVGQGIIMNTEAFF. The chain couples TRBV6-1 to TRBJ1-1; TRBD1 aligns across 9 bases. Germline V gene lookup returns CDR1 MNHNS and CDR2 SASEGT. This CDR3 region has 17 residues. The V and J ends lost 4 bases and 0 bases, in that order; junction bases with no gene match: 9.

This clone was counted ten times or more. CDR3 sequence reads: CASSSTPLAREETQYF. The DNA of the CDR3 is TGTGCCAGCAGCTCCACACCACTAGCGAGGGAAGAGACCCAGTACTTC. The rearrangement uses TRBV7-2 and TRBJ2-5; 7 bases match TRBD2. Per the germline V gene, CDR1 is SGHTA and CDR2 is FQGNSA. Trimming at V came to 4 bases and at J to 3 bases, leaving 11 bases not matched to a gene. The CDR3 is made up of 16 amino acids.

This clone showed up many times. This chain joins TRBV5-4 and TRBJ2-1, with D tentatively TRBD1 (6 bases). This CDR3 is built from 13 residues. Germline V gene data show CDR1 as SGHNT and CDR2 as YYREEE (reference sequence). The V end was cut by 4 bases, the J end by 5 bases, with 10 bases between. CDR3 protein: CASSPDRNNEQFF. DNA for the CDR3: TGTGCCAGCAGCCCGGACAGAAACAATGAGCAGTTCTTC.

This clone was counted at least ten times. The chain carries TRBV7-9 and TRBJ2-2, with D tentatively TRBD2 (5 bases). The V end lost 8 bases, the J end lost 10 bases, and 20 bases lay between the germline ends. From germline, CDR1 is SEHNR and CDR2 FQNEAQ (reference sequence). The CDR3 length is 14 residues. For the CDR3, the DNA is TGTGCCAGCCGATCCCGAGGACTCTCCCAGGAGCTGTTTTTT. Amino acids: CASRSRGLSQELFF.

This clone was detected many times. The chain uses TRBV7-8 and TRBJ1-2; D is possibly TRBD1 (5 bases). The CDR3 sequence is 14 residues long. The germline V and J ends were trimmed by 1 base and 7 bases, with 13 bases remaining between them. Germline values: CDR1 SGHVS, CDR2 FQNEAQ. The CDR3 region is CASSLGHRMSGYTF. The CDR3 DNA reads TGTGCCAGCAGCTTAGGGCACAGGATGAGTGGCTACACCTTC. The full variable domain, in which reference TRBV7-8 and TRBJ1-2 provide the parts outside the CDR3, is GAGVSQSPRYKVAKRGQDVALRCDPISGHVSLFWYQQALGQGPEFLTYFQNEAQLDKSGLPSDRFFAERPEGSVSTLKIQRTQQEDSAVYLCASSLGHRMSGYTFGSGTRLTVV.

By proportion, this clone is medium-sized. The chain couples TRBV4-1 to TRBJ2-7; 12 bases are a match to TRBD2. V lost 4 bases to trimming and J lost 4 bases; unmatched junction nucleotides: 5. The CDR3 totals 15 residues. Germline V gives CDR1 MGHRA, CDR2 YSYEKL. CDR3 DNA sequence: TGCGCCAGCAGCCTTCGACTAGCGGGAGATTACGAGCAGTACTTC. Amino acids: CASSLRLAGDYEQYF.

This clone was detected ten times or more. V and J are TRBV6-1 and TRBJ2-5, with 11 bases identical to TRBD2. The CDR3 is 16 residues long. Trimming at V came to 1 base and at J to 5 bases, leaving 6 bases not matched to a gene. The V gene's germline CDR1 is MNHNS and CDR2 SASEGT. The CDR3 sequence is CASSEGKLAGVETQYF. The DNA for the CDR3 is TGTGCCAGCAGTGAAGGCAAACTAGCGGGAGTGGAGACCCAGTACTTC.

This clone was observed at least ten times. The V gene is TRBV10-1, the J gene TRBJ2-1; 8 nucleotides match TRBD2. Germline CDR1 and CDR2: WNHNN and SYGVQD (reference sequence). CDR3 size: 13 residues. Trimming removed 2 bases from V and 8 bases from J; junction bases left unmatched: 2. The CDR3 DNA is TGCGCCAGCAGTGAGAAGACTAGCGATGAGCAGTTCTTC. Translation gives CASSEKTSDEQFF.

In its sample, this clone ranks as medium-sized. The rearrangement joins TRBV11-1 to TRBJ2-2; no reliable D call. V lost 1 base to trimming and J lost 5 bases, with 5 bases between them. CDR1 is SGHAT and CDR2 is FQDESV in the germline V gene (reference sequence). The CDR3 is 13 residues long. The CDR3 DNA sequence: TGTGCCAGCAGCTTAGGGGCAACCGGGGAGCTGTTTTTT. Protein product: CASSLGATGELFF.